This TCR beta chain was sequenced in a study of T cell clones after liver transplantation. Study overall: TCRbeta sequencing after a pre-transplant mixed lymphocyte reaction identified graft-donor-reactive clones, later tracked in post-transplant blood.

Study-level results: Low donor cell numbers restricted donor-reactive repertoire measurement in a couple of subjects. Graft donor-reactive T cells possibly entered the graft instead of undergoing deletion.

TCRdb's table, derived via immunoSEQ multiplex PCR, lists solely in-frame clones and lacks some. The sample holds about 25,000 clones, 69% seen once. CDR3 length: 12 amino acids. V gave up 5 bases and J gave up 5 bases, with 9 bases separating them. Germline V gene lookup returns CDR1 MDHEN and CDR2 SYDVKM. Points on this clone: Its target is unknown.

The V gene is TRBV28, the J gene TRBJ1-1; D unresolved. This specimen consisted of CD4+ T cells from blood, obtained before liver transplant. This sequence originates from a human donor who received a liver transplant. CDR3 in amino acids: CASSRRETEAFF. CDR3 DNA sequence: TGTGCCAGCAGTCGCAGAGAGACTGAAGCTTTCTTT.